A single sample is the source of the 28 T cell receptor beta chains below, sequenced in a study of T cells in Graves' hyperthyroidism and ophthalmopathy. The TCR beta CDR3 regions underwent amplification using RNA transcripts as the source. First-round RT-PCR with HTBI primers amplified the TCR CDR3 region. TCRdb fed the multiplex PCR reads into MiXCR, producing one record per CDR3 protein. Among fewer than 400,000 distinct CDR3 sequences listed, 16% were seen once. Source material: blood. These TCRs come from a man in his thirties or forties with Graves' hyperthyroidism.

This clonotype occurred many times. The chain carries TRBV30 and TRBJ2-1; D is uncertain. With 1 base removed from V and 0 bases from J, the gap between germline ends came to 10 bases. The length of the CDR3 is 15 residues. CDR1 GTSNPN and CDR2 SVGIG come from the germline V gene (reference sequence). The CDR3 region has the DNA TGTGCCTGGAGTGCCGACATGAGCTCCTACAATGAGCAGTTCTTC. It translates to CAWSADMSSYNEQFF.

This clonotype was seen ten or more times. This chain joins TRBV11-3 and TRBJ2-1, with D possibly being TRBD2 (7 bases). Trimming pared 5 bases from V and 7 bases from J, leaving 21 bases between. The CDR3 covers 16 residues. CDR1 SGHNT and CDR2 YENEEA come from the germline V gene. The CDR3 spells CASSQDRAGLSNEQFF. The CDR3 nucleotides read TGTGCCAGCAGCCAGGACAGAGCGGGACTTAGTAATGAGCAGTTCTTC.

On this clonotype: This could be a read error, since a much larger clone is one nucleotide away. This chain joins TRBV6-1 and TRBJ1-1, with 10 bases that match TRBD1. Germline V gene sequence: CDR1 MNHNS, CDR2 SASEGT. CDR3 length: 16 residues. V lost 6 bases, J lost 0 bases, and 7 bases stayed unmatched. In DNA, the CDR3 is TGTGCCAGCAGGTCAAGACAGGGGGCTTTGAACACTGAAGCTTTCTTT. Encoded protein: CASRSRQGALNTEAFF.

The chain joins TRBV15 to TRBJ2-5; a possible D gene is TRBD2 (5 bases). The CDR3 is 13 amino acids. Trimming took off 9 bases at V and 1 base at J, with 12 bases between the two ends. Germline loops: CDR1 LNHNV, CDR2 YYDKDF (reference sequence). The CDR3 here is CATRPGVQETQYF. In nucleotides, the CDR3 is TGTGCCACGAGACCCGGGGTCCAAGAGACCCAGTACTTC.

The J gene is TRBJ2-5, the V gene TRBV4-2; 8 bases are shared with TRBD2. This CDR3 is built from 14 residues. The V and J ends lost 4 bases and 4 bases, in that order; junction bases with no gene match: 5. The germline CDR1 and CDR2 sequences are LGHNA and YNFKEQ. CDR3 in DNA: TGTGCCAGCAGCCCTGTTCTAGCGGGAGAGACCCAGTACTTC. It specifies CASSPVLAGETQYF.

In this sample, this clonotype turned up many times. The CDR3 DNA follows: TGTGCCAGCAGTCCCCGGACAGGGGGAGATACGCAGTATTTT. Residues: CASSPRTGGDTQYF. The J gene is TRBJ2-3, the V gene TRBV6-1; 10 bases match TRBD1. J gave up 5 bases and V 5 bases, and 4 bases lay outside the gene matches. Germline V gene lookup returns CDR1 MNHNS and CDR2 SASEGT. The CDR3 extends over 14 amino acids.

In its sample, this clonotype was seen many times. The rearrangement uses TRBV18 and TRBJ1-6; perhaps TRBD1 as D (5 bases). This CDR3 comprises 14 residues. In germline, CDR1 is KGHSH, CDR2 LQKENI. Trimming stripped 2 bases from V and 8 bases from J, with 10 bases between. The CDR3 spells CASSPGGVDSPLHF. The CDR3 coding sequence is TGTGCCAGCTCACCAGGGGGTGTCGATTCACCCCTCCACTTT.

This clonotype was counted at least ten times. The chain joins TRBV29-1 to TRBJ1-5; D unresolved. This CDR3 has 13 amino acids. Between the trimmed V and J ends, which lost 4 bases and 4 bases, there was a span of 11 bases. The germline V gene has CDR1 SQVTM and CDR2 ANQGSEA. CDR3 residues: CSVATEINQPQHF. CDR3 nucleotide sequence: TGCAGCGTTGCGACGGAAATTAATCAGCCCCAGCATTTT.

This clonotype was counted between two and nine times. The V and J genes are TRBV29-1 and TRBJ1-2; D is uncertain. This CDR3 has 10 amino acids. Trimming took 3 bases from V and 8 from J, leaving 7 bases between them. Germline lookup yields CDR1 SQVTM and CDR2 ANQGSEA. The chain's CDR3 is CSVEGRGYTF. The CDR3 DNA is TGCAGCGTTGAGGGTCGCGGCTACACCTTC. Looking up the rest from reference TRBV29-1 and TRBJ1-2 gives the full variable domain: SAVISQKPSRDICQRGTSLTIQCQVDSQVTMMFWYRQQPGQSLTLIATANQGSEATYESGFVIDKFPISRPNLTFSTLTVSNMSPEDSSIYLCSVEGRGYTFGSGTRLTVV.

The chain couples TRBV10-2 to TRBJ2-7; the D call may be TRBD1 or TRBD2 (5 bases each). Germline V CDR1 and CDR2: WSHSY, SAAADI. V lost 10 bases and J lost 0, with 16 bases in between. The CDR3 is 14 residues long. CDR3 nucleotide sequence: TGCGCCACCAAACAGGCCCTAGCCTCCTACGAGCAGTACTTC. Translation gives CATKQALASYEQYF.

The gene calls are TRBV10-3 and TRBJ2-3; tentative D call: TRBD2 (5 bases). Trimming removed 11 bases from V and 0 bases from J, with 15 bases in between. From germline, CDR1 is ENHRY and CDR2 SYGVKD. This CDR3 is built from 14 residues. The CDR3 loop is CAVTTPGSTDTQYF. The CDR3 DNA reads TGTGCCGTAACAACGCCGGGGAGCACAGATACGCAGTATTTT.

Comments on this clonotype: A read error may be the cause here, since a much bigger clone is one base away. The chain carries TRBV11-2 and TRBJ1-4; possible D gene TRBD1, 6 bases. Germline V gene lookup returns CDR1 SGHAT and CDR2 FQNNGV. This CDR3 comprises 17 residues. The CDR3 reads CASSRTAIIATTEKLFF. The CDR3, as DNA: TGTGCCAGCAGTCGGACAGCCATCATTGCAACTACTGAAAAACTGTTTTTT.

This chain connects TRBV20-1 to TRBJ2-3; D might be TRBD2 (5 bases). The germline V gene has CDR1 DFQATT and CDR2 SNEGSKA (reference sequence). The CDR3 contains 12 residues. V dropped 6 bases and J dropped 0 bases, with 7 bases sitting between them. The CDR3 DNA reads as TGCAGTGCAAGGACTAGCACAGATACGCAGTATTTT. Translated, it gives CSARTSTDTQYF.

This clonotype was observed at least ten times. The chain couples TRBV7-3 to TRBJ2-2; D call uncertain. The ends were cut back, 6 bases at V and 0 bases at J, with 8 bases in the middle. The germline V gene has CDR1 SGHTA and CDR2 FQGTGA. The CDR3 length is 14 residues. CDR3 in amino acids: CASSHATNTGELFF. CDR3 DNA: TGTGCCAGCAGTCACGCTACGAACACCGGGGAGCTGTTTTTT.

The genes are TRBV6-5 and TRBJ2-1, with 8 nucleotides matching TRBD2. J gave up 2 bases and V 8 bases, and 11 bases lay outside the gene matches. Germline CDR1 MNHEY, CDR2 SVGAGI. The CDR3 is 16 residues long. CDR3 nucleotides: TGTGCCAGCGCGTTGATTAGCGGGGCCGCCTACAATGAGCAGTTCTTC. It yields the protein CASALISGAAYNEQFF.

This clonotype came up many times. J is TRBJ1-2 and V is TRBV11-2, with D unclear. The CDR3 totals 15 residues. V shed 0 bases and J shed 4 bases, with 12 bases lying between them. CDR1 is SGHAT, CDR2 FQNNGV, per germline. CDR3 region: CASSLERASGYGYTF. Here the CDR3 DNA reads TGTGCCAGCAGCTTAGAGCGGGCCAGCGGCTATGGCTACACCTTC. Filled out from reference TRBV11-2 and TRBJ1-2, the complete variable domain reads EAGVAQSPRYKIIEKRQSVAFWCNPISGHATLYWYQQILGQGPKLLIQFQNNGVVDDSQLPKDRFSAERLKGVDSTLKIQPAKLEDSAVYLCASSLERASGYGYTFGSGTRLTVV.

With respect to this clonotype: A read error may be the cause here, since a much bigger clone is one base away. This rearrangement joins TRBV20-1 to TRBJ2-3, with D hard to call. The CDR3 extends over 14 amino acids. Trimming cost V 3 bases and J 2 bases, with 12 bases left between them. The V gene's germline CDR1 is DFQATT and CDR2 SNEGSKA (reference sequence). CDR3 loop: CSASPGPPTDTQYF. DNA for the CDR3: TGCAGTGCTAGCCCCGGACCCCCCACAGATACGCAGTATTTT.

The V call is TRBV19, the J call TRBJ2-5; unclear D gene. This CDR3 is built from 13 residues. V gave up 1 base and J gave up 5 bases, with 8 bases separating them. Germline V gene sequence: CDR1 LNHDA, CDR2 SQIVND (reference sequence). This CDR3 reads CASSIASWETQYF. Written as DNA, the CDR3 is TGTGCCAGTAGTATAGCGAGCTGGGAGACCCAGTACTTC.

This clonotype was detected many times. This chain uses TRBV30 with TRBJ1-2; no reliable D call. The CDR3 is made up of 13 amino acids. The germline V gene encodes CDR1 GTSNPN and CDR2 SVGIG (reference sequence). V was trimmed by 3 bases and J by 4 bases, leaving 12 bases between them. CDR3 bases: TGTGCCTGGAGCCTGGAAACCACCTATGGCTACACCTTC. Its translation is CAWSLETTYGYTF.

The V and J genes are TRBV18 and TRBJ1-5; no clear D gene. This CDR3 spans 14 amino acids. Trimming removed 5 bases at V and 2 bases at J, with 10 bases between. Germline V CDR1 and CDR2: KGHSH, LQKENI. Written as DNA, the CDR3 is TGTGCCAGCTCAGCACGGCCGCGCAATCAGCCCCAGCATTTT. This gives the protein CASSARPRNQPQHF. Full variable domain (outside the CDR3, taken from reference TRBV18 and TRBJ1-5): NAGVMQNPRHLVRRRGQEARLRCSPMKGHSHVYWYRQLPEEGLKFMVYLQKENIIDESGMPKERFSAEFPKEGPSILRIQQVVRGDSAAYFCASSARPRNQPQHFGDGTRLSIL.

To note about this clonotype: A read error may explain this, as a much larger clone is one base away. The chain combines TRBV28 with TRBJ2-2, with a possible D match to TRBD2 (6 bases). This CDR3 comprises 12 residues. Germline-derived CDR1 and CDR2 are MDHEN and SYDVKM. CDR3 nucleotides: TGTGCCAGCAGTTTGCTATACCGGGAGCTGCTTTTT. Its protein is CASSLLYRELLF.

This clonotype was seen ten or more times. This chain connects TRBV5-1 to TRBJ2-4, with 8 positions matching TRBD2. Germline values: CDR1 SGHRS, CDR2 YFSETQ. CDR3 length equals 14 residues. Trimming cost V 0 bases and J 11 bases; bases outside gene matches: 7. CDR3 DNA: TGCGCCAGCAGCTTGGGATTAGCGGGAACCGTTCAGTACTTC. Its protein product is CASSLGLAGTVQYF.

The chain couples TRBV7-8 to TRBJ2-2; D is undetermined. Germline CDR1 SGHVS, CDR2 FQNEAQ. The CDR3 is 11 amino acids. The CDR3 region has the DNA TGTGCTGCCGGGCTCACCGGGGAGCTGTTTTTT. Translation: CAAGLTGELFF. Full variable domain (remainder filled in from reference TRBV7-8 and TRBJ2-2): GAGVSQSPRYKVAKRGQDVALRCDPISGHVSLFWYQQALGQGPEFLTYFQNEAQLDKSGLPSDRFFAERPEGSVSTLKIQRTQQEDSAVYLCAAGLTGELFFGEGSRLTVL.

Ten or more counts support this clonotype. CDR3 protein: CASSLETGTETQYF. The CDR3 bases are TGCGCCAGCAGCTTGGAGACAGGGACGGAGACCCAGTACTTC. The chain recombines TRBV5-1 with TRBJ2-5, with 7 bases aligning to TRBD1. The V segment lost 0 bases and the J segment 5 bases; nucleotides outside the gene matches: 4. The CDR3 has 14 residues. The germline V gene has CDR1 SGHRS and CDR2 YFSETQ. Combining the CDR3 with reference TRBV5-1 and TRBJ2-5 gives the whole variable domain KAGVTQTPRYLIKTRGQQVTLSCSPISGHRSVSWYQQTPGQGLQFLFEYFSETQRNKGNFPGRFSGRQFSNSRSEMNVSTLELGDSALYLCASSLETGTETQYFGPGTRLLVL.

The V call is TRBV27, the J call TRBJ2-3, with unresolved D. Germline values: CDR1 MNHEY, CDR2 SMNVEV (reference sequence). The CDR3 sequence is 14 residues long. The V gene lost 4 bases and the J gene lost 6 bases, with 14 bases spanning the gap. The CDR3: CASSSGLVSDTQYF. The CDR3 DNA is TGTGCCAGCAGTTCCGGTCTGGTATCCGATACGCAGTATTTT.

This clonotype was detected ten times or more. This chain links TRBV18 with TRBJ2-2; D call uncertain. The CDR3 has 16 residues. V gave up 8 bases and J gave up 5 bases, with 21 bases separating them. CDR1 is KGHSH and CDR2 is LQKENI in the germline V gene. CDR3 sequence (DNA): TGTGCCAGCCCCCCCCGTACCGGACGGGCAACCGGGGAGCTGTTTTTT. Translation: CASPPRTGRATGELFF.

This clonotype has a count of ten or more. V and J are TRBV27 and TRBJ2-7; no clear D. Trimming shortened V by 0 bases and J by 0 bases, and 9 bases separated the two germline ends. Germline values: CDR1 MNHEY, CDR2 SMNVEV (reference sequence). This CDR3 is built from 15 residues. CDR3 coding DNA: TGTGCCAGCAGTTTATCGTCGGGTTTCTCCTACGAGCAGTACTTC. Translation gives CASSLSSGFSYEQYF.

The gene calls are TRBV24-1 and TRBJ2-7; D is possibly TRBD1 (6 bases). CDR1 is KGHDR, CDR2 SFDVKD, per germline. This CDR3 spans 12 amino acids. V was clipped by 4 bases and J by 5 bases, with 8 bases between them. CDR3 bases: TGTGCCACCAGTGACCCAGGGGACGAGCAGTACTTC. Its translation is CATSDPGDEQYF.